These 29 T cell receptor beta chains originate from one sample sequenced in a study of cytomegalovirus exposure and HLA in healthy donors. The PCR ran on 60 Vbeta and 13 Jbeta primers. This table comes from immunoSEQ multiplex PCR, and its TCRdb copy is limited to in-frame clones, with some not included. The sample shows approximately 160,000 clones, 60% to 85% of them seen only once. Sequencing was carried out using PBMCs. These receptor sequences come from a male donor in good health and CMV-seropositive.

The CDR3 is CASSHPLAPDTQYF. DNA for the CDR3: TGTGCCAGCAGCCATCCTTTGGCACCAGATACGCAGTATTTT. This sequence joins TRBV11-3 and TRBJ2-3, with D unresolved. The germline V and J ends were trimmed by 5 bases and 4 bases, with 13 bases remaining between them. The germline CDR1 and CDR2 sequences are SGHNT and YENEEA. The CDR3 is made up of 14 amino acids.

This clone is a singleton in its sample. V gene TRBV13 combines with J gene TRBJ2-7, with D maybe TRBD1 (6 bases). From germline, CDR1 is PRHDT and CDR2 FYEKMQ (reference sequence). V was trimmed by 2 bases and J by 6 bases, leaving 14 bases between them. The CDR3 totals 14 residues. Written as DNA, the CDR3 is TGTGCCAGCAGCTTACAGGGGATGGTGCGCGAGCAGTACTTC. This encodes CASSLQGMVREQYF.

J is TRBJ2-6 and V is TRBV4-2; D remains unclear. The germline V gene has CDR1 LGHNA and CDR2 YNFKEQ. The CDR3 is 15 amino acids. V dropped 1 base and J dropped 0 bases, with 4 bases sitting between them. CDR3 DNA sequence: TGTGCCAGCAGCCAAGTCCTCTCTGGGGCCAACGTCCTGACTTTC. It translates to CASSQVLSGANVLTF.

CDR3 in amino acids: CASSLQRESPLHF. In DNA, the CDR3 is TGTGCCAGCAGCCTTCAAAGGGAGTCACCCCTCCACTTT. The gene calls are TRBV11-2 and TRBJ1-6; D is unresolved. V lost 5 bases, J lost 10 bases, and 12 bases lay in between. The CDR3 has 13 residues. CDR1 SGHAT and CDR2 FQNNGV come from the germline V gene.

The J gene is TRBJ2-5, the V gene TRBV15; 10 bases fit TRBD2. V was pared by 1 base and J by 3 bases, with 2 bases of the junction left unmatched. Germline V CDR1 and CDR2: LNHNV, YYDKDF (reference sequence). This CDR3 region has 15 residues. In nucleotides, the CDR3 is TGTGCCACCAGCAGAGTTAGCGGGGGGAAAGAGACCCAGTACTTC. Its translation: CATSRVSGGKETQYF.

This clone was counted a few times. This chain joins TRBV5-1 and TRBJ1-4, with TRBD1 as a possible D gene (5 bases). The CDR3 loop spans 13 amino acids. V was cut by 5 bases and J by 6 bases, with 11 bases left in between. CDR1 is SGHRS, CDR2 YFSETQ, per germline. The CDR3 DNA sequence: TGCGCCAGCAGGGGGGGATCGGATGAAAAACTGTTTTTT. Amino acids: CASRGGSDEKLFF.

The V gene is TRBV6-1, the J gene TRBJ1-2, with a possible D match to TRBD1 (5 bases). The CDR3 runs to 16 residues. Germline V gene sequence: CDR1 MNHNS, CDR2 SASEGT. V was pared by 0 bases and J by 8 bases, with 19 bases between. CDR3 nucleotide sequence: TGTGCCAGCAGTGAAGCTAGGATAGGGGTAGGAATCGGCTACACCTTC. Its translation: CASSEARIGVGIGYTF.

This clone came up a few times. This rearrangement joins TRBV6-1 to TRBJ2-7, with a possible D match to TRBD1 (5 bases). This CDR3 region has 15 residues. The germline V gene has CDR1 MNHNS and CDR2 SASEGT. Deletions cut 2 bases from V and 1 base from J, with 12 bases between. The CDR3 region is CASSEYQGRSYEQYF. The CDR3, as DNA: TGTGCCAGCAGTGAATACCAGGGTAGATCCTACGAGCAGTACTTC.

The CDR3 nucleotides are TGTGCCAGCAGCCGTGGCAGGGGGCTCGATCAGCCCCAGCATTTT. It encodes CASSRGRGLDQPQHF. The chain is built from TRBV4-2 and TRBJ1-5; 8 bases map to TRBD1. Germline CDR1 reads LGHNA; CDR2 reads YNFKEQ. The CDR3 consists of 15 residues. The junction had 7 bases not matched to a gene; V was cut back by 4 bases and J by 5 bases.

The chain recombines TRBV6-5 with TRBJ1-2; the match to TRBD1 covers 7 bases. Trimming took 6 bases from V and 2 from J; bases not matched to a gene: 9. Germline V gives CDR1 MNHEY, CDR2 SVGAGI. The CDR3 length is 15 residues. The CDR3 reads CASSKGQAFNYGYTF. The DNA of the CDR3 is TGTGCCAGCAGCAAAGGACAGGCCTTCAACTATGGCTACACCTTC.

As to this clone: One junction end does not reproduce the germline sequence, and a read error may be involved. J is TRBJ2-3 and V is TRBV7-9; 10 nucleotides align to TRBD2. CDR1 SEHNR and CDR2 FQNEAQ come from the germline V gene (reference sequence). The CDR3 runs to 12 residues. CDR3 residues: CSSSALAGGRYF. The CDR3 region has the DNA TGTTCCAGCAGCGCCTTAGCGGGGGGCAGGTATTTT.

CDR3 DNA: TGTGCCAGCACGCTAGGGGGAAACACTGAAGCTTTCTTT. Translation gives CASTLGGNTEAFF. The rearrangement joins TRBV4-2 to TRBJ1-1, with D perhaps matching TRBD1 (6 bases). Germline V gene lookup returns CDR1 LGHNA and CDR2 YNFKEQ. This CDR3 is 13 amino acids long. Trimming pared 7 bases from V and 2 bases from J, leaving 11 bases between.

The chain recombines TRBV5-6 with TRBJ1-2; 10 bases are a match to TRBD1. V dropped 4 bases and J dropped 7; count of bases not matched to a gene: 7. The CDR3 is made up of 14 amino acids. Germline V gene data show CDR1 as SGHDT and CDR2 as YYEEEE. CDR3 residues: CASSVHGTGVGYTF. In nucleotides, the CDR3 is TGTGCCAGCAGCGTCCACGGGACAGGGGTTGGCTACACCTTC. The full variable domain, completed using reference TRBV5-6 and TRBJ1-2, is DAGVTQSPTHLIKTRGQQVTLRCSPKSGHDTVSWYQQALGQGPQFIFQYYEEEERQRGNFPDRFSGHQFPNYSSELNVNALLLGDSALYLCASSVHGTGVGYTFGSGTRLTVV.

The V and J genes are TRBV29-1 and TRBJ1-2; D is uncertain. Germline V gives CDR1 SQVTM, CDR2 ANQGSEA. This CDR3 has 14 residues. With 5 bases removed from V and 8 bases from J, the gap between germline ends came to 21 bases. The CDR3 protein is CSVRATAAAGGYTF. CDR3 sequence (DNA): TGCAGCGTTAGGGCAACAGCTGCTGCGGGGGGCTACACCTTC. Full variable domain (remainder filled in from reference TRBV29-1 and TRBJ1-2): SAVISQKPSRDICQRGTSLTIQCQVDSQVTMMFWYRQQPGQSLTLIATANQGSEATYESGFVIDKFPISRPNLTFSTLTVSNMSPEDSSIYLCSVRATAAAGGYTFGSGTRLTVV.

The chain couples TRBV18 to TRBJ2-6, with 7 nucleotides matching TRBD1. Germline values: CDR1 KGHSH, CDR2 LQKENI. Trimming at V came to 8 bases and at J to 0 bases, leaving 7 bases not matched to a gene. This CDR3 is built from 16 residues. The CDR3: CASQTDRNSGANVLTF. The CDR3 bases are TGTGCCAGCCAAACGGACAGGAACTCTGGGGCCAACGTCCTGACTTTC. The full variable domain, completed using reference TRBV18 and TRBJ2-6, is NAGVMQNPRHLVRRRGQEARLRCSPMKGHSHVYWYRQLPEEGLKFMVYLQKENIIDESGMPKERFSAEFPKEGPSILRIQQVVRGDSAAYFCASQTDRNSGANVLTFGAGSRLTVL.

This clone has more than one count but fewer than ten. The chain carries TRBV6-6 and TRBJ1-2; 10 nucleotides match TRBD1. The germline CDR1 and CDR2 sequences are MNHNY and SVGAGI (reference sequence). The CDR3 covers 16 residues. The ends lost 0 bases at V and 3 bases at J; junction bases unmatched: 4. The CDR3 region is CASSYSRTGGDYGYTF. Here the CDR3 DNA reads TGTGCCAGCAGTTACTCGAGGACAGGGGGGGACTATGGCTACACCTTC.

This clone appeared once. The chain carries TRBV7-2 and TRBJ2-1; 10 nucleotides align to TRBD1. CDR3 length: 16 residues. Trimming removed 4 bases from V and 3 bases from J; junction bases left unmatched: 6. Per the germline V gene, CDR1 is SGHTA and CDR2 is FQGNSA. The CDR3 reads CASSSGDRGGYNEQFF. DNA for the CDR3: TGTGCCAGCAGCTCAGGGGACAGGGGCGGCTACAATGAGCAGTTCTTC.

This rearrangement joins TRBV5-6 to TRBJ2-1; TRBD1 agrees at 11 bases. Trimming at V came to 3 bases and at J to 3 bases, leaving 5 bases not matched to a gene. CDR1 is SGHDT, CDR2 YYEEEE, per germline. The CDR3 is 16 amino acids. The CDR3 protein is CASSWGQGVFYNEQFF. In DNA form, the CDR3 reads TGTGCCAGCAGCTGGGGACAGGGGGTGTTCTACAATGAGCAGTTCTTC. Together with reference TRBV5-6 and TRBJ2-1, the CDR3 gives the full variable domain: DAGVTQSPTHLIKTRGQQVTLRCSPKSGHDTVSWYQQALGQGPQFIFQYYEEEERQRGNFPDRFSGHQFPNYSSELNVNALLLGDSALYLCASSWGQGVFYNEQFFGPGTRLTVL.

V usage is TRBV19 and J usage is TRBJ1-1, with 8 bases fitting TRBD1. The CDR3 covers 17 residues. From germline, CDR1 is LNHDA and CDR2 SQIVND (reference sequence). The V segment lost 1 base and the J segment 0 bases; nucleotides outside the gene matches: 7. CDR3 sequence (DNA): TGTGCCAGTAGTATAGGGATGAACAGGGGGATGAACACTGAAGCTTTCTTT. This translates into CASSIGMNRGMNTEAFF.

The chain carries TRBV2 and TRBJ2-7; 10 nucleotides line up with TRBD1. Germline V gene sequence: CDR1 SNHLY, CDR2 FYNNEI. This CDR3 is 14 amino acids long. V was pared by 6 bases and J by 2 bases, with 4 bases of the junction left unmatched. DNA for the CDR3: TGTGCCAGCAGGCCCGGGACAGGGGCCTACGAGCAGTACTTC. Translating gives CASRPGTGAYEQYF.

As regards this clone: At one boundary the junction diverges from the germline segment, which might be a read error. The chain recombines TRBV6-5 with TRBJ1-1, with a possible D match to TRBD1 (5 bases). This CDR3 is built from 11 residues. The germline CDR1 and CDR2 sequences are MNHEY and SVGAGI. The CDR3 is CASSYDSHVLF. CDR3 sequence (DNA): TGTGCCAGCAGTTACGACAGCCATGTGCTCTTT.

V gene TRBV25-1 combines with J gene TRBJ2-2; weak D call: TRBD2 (5 bases). Germline lookup yields CDR1 MGHDK and CDR2 SYGVNS. The CDR3 runs to 13 residues. Trimming shortened V by 7 bases and J by 7 bases, and 13 bases separated the two germline ends. Written as DNA, the CDR3 is TGTGCCAGCACGGTTTACGGGGTCGGGGAGCTGTTTTTT. Amino acids: CASTVYGVGELFF.

The chain couples TRBV30 to TRBJ1-4; 9 nucleotides align to TRBD1. Germline V CDR1 and CDR2: GTSNPN, SVGIG (reference sequence). V shed 1 base and J 2 bases; nucleotides not matched to a gene: 20. This CDR3 has 21 residues. Here the CDR3 reads CAWSAYRGTGKGIRTNEKLFF. CDR3 bases: TGTGCCTGGAGTGCCTATCGCGGGACAGGGAAGGGGATTAGGACTAATGAAAAACTGTTTTTT.

This chain joins TRBV7-2 and TRBJ2-3; 10 nucleotides match TRBD2. Looked up from germline, CDR1 is SGHTA and CDR2 is FQGNSA. The trim removed 6 bases at V and 6 bases at J, leaving 6 bases unmatched. CDR3 size: 14 residues. CDR3: CASRLGLAVDTQYF. CDR3 nucleotides: TGTGCCAGCAGGCTCGGACTAGCGGTGGATACGCAGTATTTT.

The gene calls are TRBV7-2 and TRBJ2-7; tentatively, D is TRBD2 (6 bases). This CDR3 is built from 14 residues. CDR1 SGHTA and CDR2 FQGNSA come from the germline V gene. Trimming left V 2 bases short and J 5 bases short, with 13 bases between. CDR3 sequence reads: CASSLRRGDNEQYF. CDR3 DNA: TGTGCCAGCAGCTTAAGGAGGGGTGACAACGAGCAGTACTTC.

This clone was observed a few times. This rearrangement joins TRBV2 to TRBJ1-1, with D maybe TRBD1 (5 bases). In germline, CDR1 is SNHLY, CDR2 FYNNEI. The CDR3 runs to 14 residues. Trimming shortened V by 4 bases and J by 6 bases, and 15 bases separated the two germline ends. The CDR3 spells CASSVDSMYAEAFF. The DNA of the CDR3 is TGTGCCAGCAGTGTTGACAGTATGTATGCTGAAGCTTTCTTT.

The chain employs TRBV9 and TRBJ1-3, with unresolved D. Germline V gene lookup returns CDR1 SGDLS and CDR2 YYNGEE. V lost 2 bases, J lost 2 bases, and 8 bases lay in between. The CDR3 sequence is 14 residues long. CDR3 sequence reads: CASSVPGTGNTIYF. Here the CDR3 DNA reads TGTGCCAGCAGCGTCCCAGGAACTGGAAACACCATATATTTT.

The chain recombines TRBV19 with TRBJ1-5, with TRBD1 matching over 8 bases. This CDR3 comprises 11 residues. Looked up from germline, CDR1 is LNHDA and CDR2 is SQIVND (reference sequence). V trimming: 10 bases; J trimming: 9 bases; junction bases outside the gene matches: 5. This CDR3 is CATGTGPPQHF. CDR3 coding DNA: TGTGCCACCGGGACAGGACCGCCCCAGCATTTT.

This rearrangement joins TRBV2 to TRBJ2-3, with 7 bases matching TRBD2. The CDR3 is made up of 17 amino acids. V shed 1 base and J 7 bases; nucleotides not matched to a gene: 14. Germline V gene sequence: CDR1 SNHLY, CDR2 FYNNEI. The CDR3 loop reads CASSEEEDVAGVHTQYF. For the CDR3, the DNA is TGTGCCAGCAGTGAAGAAGAGGACGTGGCGGGGGTCCATACGCAGTATTTT.